What follows are 28 T cell receptor beta chains derived from one specimen sequenced in a study of blood T cell repertoires in COVID-19. Method: immunoSEQ multiplex PCR; TCRdb's copy keeps in-frame clones and lacks some. Of approximately 290,000 clones listed, 65% to 85% were seen once; the top ten hold around 16%. Sequences were obtained from peripheral blood. The receptors stem from a person aged 65 to 85 with COVID-19, enrolled during active disease.

This clone was seen a single time. The J gene is TRBJ2-1, the V gene TRBV11-3; 13 nucleotides line up with TRBD2. Trimming at V came to 5 bases and at J to 8 bases, leaving 6 bases not matched to a gene. Germline assignment: CDR1 SGHNT and CDR2 YENEEA. This CDR3 is 15 amino acids long. The CDR3 sequence: CASSTLAGGRHEQFF. DNA of the CDR3: TGTGCCAGCAGCACACTAGCGGGGGGGCGCCATGAGCAGTTCTTC.

The chain joins TRBV5-6 to TRBJ2-7; TRBD2 matches 11 bases. The V gene's germline CDR1 is SGHDT and CDR2 YYEEEE. Trimming took 4 bases from V and 3 from J; bases not matched to a gene: 6. The CDR3 is 15 residues long. The CDR3 sequence is CASSLTSGRFYEQYF. The CDR3, as DNA: TGTGCCAGCAGCCTTACTAGCGGGAGATTCTACGAGCAGTACTTC.

As DNA, the CDR3 is TGTGCCAGTAGTATAGGGGGCGGAACTAAGCAGTTCTTC. Its protein product is CASSIGGGTKQFF. The chain combines TRBV19 with TRBJ2-1; D possibly corresponds to TRBD1 (5 bases). There are 13 residues in the CDR3. V gave up 1 base and J gave up 11 bases, with 12 bases separating them. Per germline, CDR1 LNHDA and CDR2 SQIVND (reference sequence).

The chain joins TRBV6-6 to TRBJ2-5; D is possibly TRBD2 (6 bases). V shed 6 bases and J shed 4 bases, with 9 bases lying between them. The CDR3 is 12 amino acids. From germline, CDR1 is MNHNY and CDR2 SVGAGI (reference sequence). The CDR3 reads CASSTTRETQYF. The CDR3 DNA sequence: TGTGCCAGCAGCACGACTAGAGAGACCCAGTACTTC.

The CDR3 loop reads CASSSQSGQGAYGYTF. As DNA, the CDR3 is TGTGCCAGCAGCTCACAATCGGGACAGGGTGCCTATGGCTACACCTTC. V gene TRBV7-2 combines with J gene TRBJ1-2; 9 bases are shared with TRBD1. From germline, CDR1 is SGHTA and CDR2 FQGNSA. Trimming took 4 bases from V and 4 from J; bases not matched to a gene: 10. This CDR3 spans 16 amino acids.

Only one count was recorded for this clone. The CDR3 loop is CASSQPDRESQPQHF. In DNA, the CDR3 is TGCGCCAGCAGCCAACCAGACAGGGAAAGTCAGCCCCAGCATTTT. The V call is TRBV4-1, the J call TRBJ1-5, with TRBD1 matching 7 bases. V lost 2 bases and J lost 6; bases outside the gene matches: 7. This CDR3 is built from 15 residues. Germline assignment: CDR1 MGHRA and CDR2 YSYEKL.

The CDR3 nucleotides are TGTGCCAGCGGATGGACAGGGGGTTTCTACGAGCAGTACTTC. Its translation: CASGWTGGFYEQYF. This chain joins TRBV6-6 and TRBJ2-7; 10 nucleotides align to TRBD1. This CDR3 has 14 residues. Germline V lookup: CDR1 MNHNY, CDR2 SVGAGI (reference sequence). V dropped 8 bases and J dropped 3; count of bases not matched to a gene: 7.

The chain couples TRBV5-1 to TRBJ2-2; 8 bases are a match to TRBD2. J lost 5 bases, V lost 5 bases, and 8 bases had no gene match. This CDR3 is 15 amino acids long. Looked up from germline, CDR1 is SGHRS and CDR2 is YFSETQ. CDR3 in amino acids: CASRGGGRNTGELFF. For the CDR3, the DNA is TGCGCCAGCAGAGGCGGGGGGCGTAATACCGGGGAGCTGTTTTTT.

This chain connects TRBV7-9 to TRBJ1-6, with D maybe TRBD1 (5 bases). This CDR3 contains 17 residues. Trimming took 5 bases from V and 0 from J, leaving 14 bases between them. Germline V gene sequence: CDR1 SEHNR, CDR2 FQNEAQ (reference sequence). CDR3: CASSPIRGSSYNSPLHF. The CDR3, as DNA: TGTGCCAGCAGCCCTATCCGGGGGAGCTCCTATAATTCACCCCTCCACTTT.

V gene TRBV19 combines with J gene TRBJ1-6; no reliable D call. CDR1 and CDR2 from the germline V gene are LNHDA and SQIVND (reference sequence). The V gene lost 5 bases and the J gene lost 7 bases, with 12 bases spanning the gap. The CDR3 spans 14 residues. CDR3 DNA: TGTGCCAGTAGTTCGACAAAAAACAATTCACCCCTCCACTTT. Its translation: CASSSTKNNSPLHF.

V usage is TRBV6-6 and J usage is TRBJ2-2; 7 nucleotides agree with TRBD1. From germline, CDR1 is MNHNY and CDR2 SVGAGI (reference sequence). The CDR3 is 17 amino acids. V was pared by 5 bases and J by 3 bases, with 12 bases of the junction left unmatched. CDR3 sequence: CASSHITGDGDTGELFF. The CDR3 DNA sequence: TGTGCCAGCAGTCACATTACAGGGGATGGCGACACCGGGGAGCTGTTTTTT.

The chain has TRBV27 and TRBJ1-2, with 7 bases aligning to TRBD1. This CDR3 region has 15 residues. With 5 bases clipped from V and 4 bases from J, the junction kept 10 bases outside the gene matches. Germline values: CDR1 MNHEY, CDR2 SMNVEV (reference sequence). Written as DNA, the CDR3 is TGTGCCAGCAGTAGGGTGACAGGGAGCCCCTATGGCTACACCTTC. Residues: CASSRVTGSPYGYTF.

Concerning this clone: A much larger clone differs from this one at a single base, so this may be a read error. The rearrangement uses TRBV6-6 and TRBJ2-5, with D hard to call. CDR1 is MNHNY, CDR2 SVGAGI, per germline (reference sequence). This CDR3 has 11 residues. The ends were cut back, 6 bases at V and 1 base at J, with 3 bases in the middle. In nucleotides, the CDR3 is TGTGCCAGCAGCCTCCAAGAGACCCAGTACTTC. Translation: CASSLQETQYF.

The chain has TRBV4-3 and TRBJ1-2, with D tentatively TRBD1 (5 bases). The germline V gene encodes CDR1 LGHNA and CDR2 YSLEER. Between the trimmed V and J ends, which lost 0 bases and 4 bases, there was a span of 18 bases. The CDR3 is 17 amino acids. The CDR3 loop reads CASSQEWGREPLYGYTF. CDR3 bases: TGCGCCAGCAGCCAAGAGTGGGGCAGGGAACCCCTCTATGGCTACACCTTC.

There are many counts of this clone. The chain recombines TRBV19 with TRBJ1-1, with a weak D call TRBD1 (6 bases). This CDR3 contains 14 residues. The ends were cut back, 2 bases at V and 8 bases at J, with 15 bases in the middle. From germline, CDR1 is LNHDA and CDR2 SQIVND (reference sequence). CDR3: CASSIRMGGREAFF. CDR3 in DNA: TGTGCCAGTAGTATAAGGATGGGGGGGCGCGAAGCTTTCTTT.

The rearrangement links TRBV15 to TRBJ2-2; weak D call: TRBD2 (6 bases). The CDR3 covers 14 residues. Germline V gene sequence: CDR1 LNHNV, CDR2 YYDKDF (reference sequence). Trimming shortened V by 1 base and J by 5 bases, and 8 bases separated the two germline ends. CDR3: CATSRARGTGELFF. CDR3 bases: TGTGCCACCAGCAGAGCACGGGGGACCGGGGAGCTGTTTTTT.

The J gene is TRBJ1-1, the V gene TRBV6-2 or TRBV6-3; D uncertain. Germline loops: CDR1 MNHEY, CDR2 SVGEGT. This CDR3 has 14 residues. Trimming pared 5 bases from V and 1 base from J, leaving 11 bases between. The CDR3 protein is CASSGVGRNTEAFF. CDR3 bases: TGTGCCAGCAGTGGCGTCGGGAGGAACACTGAAGCTTTCTTT.

This clone has just a few counts. The J gene is TRBJ1-1, the V gene TRBV6-2 or TRBV6-3; D unclear. The CDR3 spans 14 residues. Germline lookup yields CDR1 MNHEY and CDR2 SVGEGT. V dropped 2 bases and J dropped 1 base, with 8 bases sitting between them. The CDR3 protein is CASSYRLENTEAFF. Here the CDR3 DNA reads TGTGCCAGCAGTTACAGACTGGAGAACACTGAAGCTTTCTTT.

The chain carries TRBV24-1 and TRBJ2-1; D may be TRBD2 (5 bases). Germline assignment: CDR1 KGHDR and CDR2 SFDVKD. Trimming pared 0 bases from V and 8 bases from J, leaving 10 bases between. The CDR3 covers 14 residues. The CDR3 nucleotides read TGTGCCACCAGTGATTTGCGGCTAGCTGATGAGCAGTTCTTC. Its protein product is CATSDLRLADEQFF.

V is TRBV5-8 and J is TRBJ1-1; the D is unclear. The ends were cut back, 5 bases at V and 6 bases at J, with 8 bases in the middle. CDR1 is SGHTS and CDR2 is YDEGEE in the germline V gene. This CDR3 has 11 amino acids. CDR3 sequence: CASRRHSEAFF. DNA of the CDR3: TGTGCCAGCAGGCGACACTCTGAAGCTTTCTTT.

The chain recombines TRBV6-2 or TRBV6-3 with TRBJ2-3; D might be TRBD2 (6 bases). V lost 5 bases to trimming and J lost 8 bases, with 23 bases between them. Germline CDR1 reads MNHEY; CDR2 reads SVGEGT. The CDR3 has 16 amino acids. The CDR3 sequence is CASSPLPPRGGGTQYF. The CDR3 DNA follows: TGTGCCAGCAGTCCGCTCCCCCCGCGGGGTGGGGGTACGCAGTATTTT.

The rearrangement links TRBV28 to TRBJ1-2; 7 bases fit TRBD1. Trimming at V came to 6 bases and at J to 7 bases, leaving 11 bases not matched to a gene. The CDR3 covers 14 residues. Germline-derived CDR1 and CDR2 are MDHEN and SYDVKM. CDR3 sequence: CASRTTGAVFGYTF. For the CDR3, the DNA is TGTGCCAGCAGGACCACAGGGGCTGTCTTTGGCTACACCTTC.

The V gene is TRBV7-2, the J gene TRBJ1-4; a possible D gene is TRBD1 (6 bases). The CDR3 loop spans 13 amino acids. Between the trimmed V and J ends, which lost 5 bases and 8 bases, there was a span of 12 bases. Germline CDR1 SGHTA, CDR2 FQGNSA. As DNA, the CDR3 is TGTGCCAGCAGCGCAGGGGTTGGAGAAAAACTGTTTTTT. Protein product: CASSAGVGEKLFF.

CDR3 loop: CASSRPHAGDEQFF. The CDR3 DNA is TGCGCCAGCAGCCGACCCCACGCGGGTGATGAGCAGTTCTTC. The chain is built from TRBV4-1 and TRBJ2-1, with a possible D match to TRBD2 (5 bases). The CDR3 runs to 14 residues. Germline V gene sequence: CDR1 MGHRA, CDR2 YSYEKL. V was pared by 4 bases and J by 8 bases, with 15 bases between.

The chain employs TRBV28 and TRBJ1-1; 9 bases line up with TRBD1. The germline V gene has CDR1 MDHEN and CDR2 SYDVKM. There are 16 residues in the CDR3. Trimming at V came to 7 bases and at J to 6 bases, leaving 15 bases not matched to a gene. The CDR3 nucleotides read TGTGCCAGCATATCATCTAGGGGACAGGGCGGCCCTGAAGCTTTCTTT. It encodes CASISSRGQGGPEAFF. Complete variable domain (other parts from reference TRBV28 and TRBJ1-1): DVKVTQSSRYLVKRTGEKVFLECVQDMDHENMFWYRQDPGLGLRLIYFSYDVKMKEKGDIPEGYSVSREKKERFSLILESASTNQTSMYLCASISSRGQGGPEAFFGQGTRLTVV.

This chain connects TRBV6-1 to TRBJ2-7, with a weak D call TRBD1 (6 bases). Germline V gene sequence: CDR1 MNHNS, CDR2 SASEGT. Trimming stripped 2 bases from V and 5 bases from J, with 19 bases between. The CDR3 spans 16 residues. CDR3: CASSERMPTAGDEQYF. Here the CDR3 DNA reads TGTGCCAGCAGTGAAAGAATGCCGACGGCAGGGGACGAGCAGTACTTC.

The CDR3 coding sequence is TGTGCCAGCAGCTCAACCGGGATCACCTACAATGAGCAGTTCTTC. Encoded protein: CASSSTGITYNEQFF. The chain recombines TRBV9 with TRBJ2-1, with TRBD2 as a possible D gene (5 bases). V lost 4 bases and J lost 2, with 13 bases in between. Germline CDR1 is SGDLS and CDR2 is YYNGEE. The CDR3 runs to 15 residues.

This rearrangement joins TRBV6-2 or TRBV6-3 to TRBJ2-5, with no clear D. This CDR3 is 14 amino acids long. V lost 4 bases and J 7 bases, leaving 16 bases between the germline ends. From germline, CDR1 is MNHEY and CDR2 SVGEGT. The CDR3 loop reads CASSSPPVGRTQYF. For the CDR3, the DNA is TGTGCCAGCAGTTCACCCCCCGTGGGCAGGACCCAGTACTTC.